The sequence of this T cell receptor beta chain was determined in a study of blood T cell repertoires in COVID-19. Participants were aged about 18 to 100 years from about two dozen US areas. This CDR3 has 13 residues. The V and J ends lost 3 bases and 4 bases respectively, with 10 bases between them. Per the germline V gene, CDR1 is MGHRA and CDR2 is YSYEKL. Clones were read by immunoSEQ multiplex PCR, and TCRdb kept only the in-frame ones, dropping some. The table records a few hundred thousand clones, around 90% of them present only once. The receptor was isolated from a woman younger than 30 who had recovered from COVID-19. This chain uses TRBV4-1 with TRBJ2-7, with D perhaps TRBD1 (6 bases). The material sequenced was PBMCs or T cells enriched from blood (not recorded which). The CDR3 sequence: CASSQVRGYEQYF. In nucleotides, the CDR3 is TGCGCCAGCAGCCAGGTTAGGGGGTACGAGCAGTACTTC.